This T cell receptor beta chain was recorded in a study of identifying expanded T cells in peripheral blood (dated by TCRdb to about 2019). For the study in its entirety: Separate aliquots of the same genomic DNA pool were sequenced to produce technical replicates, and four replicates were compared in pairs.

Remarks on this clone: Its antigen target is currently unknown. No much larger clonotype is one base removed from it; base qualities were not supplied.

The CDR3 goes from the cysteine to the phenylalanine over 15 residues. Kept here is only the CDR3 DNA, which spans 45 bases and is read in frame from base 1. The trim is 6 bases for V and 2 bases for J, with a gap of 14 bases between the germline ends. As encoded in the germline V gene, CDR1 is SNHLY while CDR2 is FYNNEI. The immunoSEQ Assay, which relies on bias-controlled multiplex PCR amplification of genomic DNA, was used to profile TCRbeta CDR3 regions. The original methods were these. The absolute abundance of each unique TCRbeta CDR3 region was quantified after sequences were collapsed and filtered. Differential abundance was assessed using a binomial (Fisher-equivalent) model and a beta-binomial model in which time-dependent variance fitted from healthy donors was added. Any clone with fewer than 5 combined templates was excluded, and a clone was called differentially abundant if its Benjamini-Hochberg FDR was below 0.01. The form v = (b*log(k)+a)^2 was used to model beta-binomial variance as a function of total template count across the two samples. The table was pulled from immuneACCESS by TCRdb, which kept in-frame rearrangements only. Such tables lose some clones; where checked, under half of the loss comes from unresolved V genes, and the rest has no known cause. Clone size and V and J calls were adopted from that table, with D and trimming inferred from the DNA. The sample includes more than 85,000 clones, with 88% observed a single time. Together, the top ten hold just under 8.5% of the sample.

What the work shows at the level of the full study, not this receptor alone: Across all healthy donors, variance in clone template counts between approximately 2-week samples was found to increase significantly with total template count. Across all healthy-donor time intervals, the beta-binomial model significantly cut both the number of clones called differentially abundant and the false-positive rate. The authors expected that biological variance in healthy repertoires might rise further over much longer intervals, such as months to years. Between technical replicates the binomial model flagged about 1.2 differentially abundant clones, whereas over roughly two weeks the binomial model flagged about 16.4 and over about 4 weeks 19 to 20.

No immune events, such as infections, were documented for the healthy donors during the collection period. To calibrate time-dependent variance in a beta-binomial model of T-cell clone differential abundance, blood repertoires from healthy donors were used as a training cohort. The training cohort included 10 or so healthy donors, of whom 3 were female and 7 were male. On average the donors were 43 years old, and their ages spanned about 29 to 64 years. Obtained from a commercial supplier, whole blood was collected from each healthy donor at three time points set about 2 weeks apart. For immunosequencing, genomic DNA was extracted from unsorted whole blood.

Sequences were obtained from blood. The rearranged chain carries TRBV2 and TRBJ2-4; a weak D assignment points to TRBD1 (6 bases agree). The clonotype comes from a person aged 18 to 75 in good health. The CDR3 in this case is CASRPSRDTKNIQYF. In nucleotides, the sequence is TGTGCCAGCAGACCTAGCAGGGACACCAAAAACATTCAGTACTTC.